The 32 T cell receptor beta chains below were found in one sample sequenced in a study of monozygotic twins with inflammatory bowel disease. Using the 5' RACE reads, TCRdb records one entry per CDR3 protein without DNA. This sample contains 110,000 to 150,000 distinct CDR3 sequences. The sample was blood. These receptors were collected from a human donor with ulcerative colitis or Crohn's disease, or a healthy co-twin of an affected twin (not recorded which).

This chain links TRBV30 with TRBJ2-5; the D call of TRBD1 rests on TCRdb alone, since no DNA is present to check it. The germline gives CDR1 GTSNPN, CDR2 SVGIG (reference sequence). The CDR3 totals 13 residues. The CDR3 sequence: CAWSVKGGETQYF.

The chain has TRBV6-1 and TRBJ2-1; as DNA is missing, the TRBD2 call by TCRdb cannot be tested. CDR1 and CDR2 (germline): MNHNS, SASEGT. CDR3 length: 15 residues. This chain's CDR3 is CASRGRRAGENEQFF.

The rearrangement joins TRBV7-2 to TRBJ2-3. The CDR3 is made up of 13 amino acids. The germline V gene has CDR1 SGHTA and CDR2 FQGNSA. The CDR3 region is CASSLRRADTQYF.

The chain combines TRBV12-3 or TRBV12-4 with TRBJ2-7; the D gene TCRdb calls, TRBD2, cannot be checked with no DNA. The CDR3 is 12 amino acids. The chain's CDR3 is CASTTVEGVQYF.

The chain joins TRBV5-8 to TRBJ1-4; TCRdb outputs TRBD1, but without DNA this stays unchecked. Germline CDR1 is SGHTS and CDR2 is YDEGEE. The CDR3 sequence is 14 residues long. CDR3 protein: CASSLTGTNEKLFF.

This chain connects TRBV5-1 to TRBJ2-5; TCRdb indicates TRBD1, and absent DNA this call remains unverified. Per the germline V gene, CDR1 is SGHRS and CDR2 is YFSETQ. The CDR3 contains 16 residues. This chain's CDR3 is CASSLAGQGRGETQYF. The full variable domain, rest sourced from reference TRBV5-1 and TRBJ2-5, is KAGVTQTPRYLIKTRGQQVTLSCSPISGHRSVSWYQQTPGQGLQFLFEYFSETQRNKGNFPGRFSGRQFSNSRSEMNVSTLELGDSALYLCASSLAGQGRGETQYFGPGTRLLVL.

CDR3 sequence: CASSPTGYEKLFF. The V gene is TRBV7-9, the J gene TRBJ1-4. The CDR3 covers 13 residues. CDR1 and CDR2 from the germline V gene are SEHNR and FQNEAQ (reference sequence).

V usage is TRBV4-1 and J usage is TRBJ2-1. Germline V lookup: CDR1 MGHRA, CDR2 YSYEKL. The CDR3 loop spans 11 amino acids. This CDR3 reads CASSHYNEQFF.

The chain uses TRBV5-1 and TRBJ1-1; the D call from TCRdb, TRBD1, cannot be confirmed without DNA. The CDR3 is 14 residues long. Looked up from germline, CDR1 is SGHRS and CDR2 is YFSETQ. CDR3: CASSFGGLDTEAFF.

The V gene is TRBV28, the J gene TRBJ1-5; there is no DNA to check the TCRdb D call of TRBD1. The CDR3 extends over 14 amino acids. CDR1 and CDR2 from the germline V gene are MDHEN and SYDVKM. CDR3 loop: CASSFSGSNQPQHF.

The chain is built from TRBV5-1 and TRBJ1-1; with no DNA, the TCRdb D assignment of TRBD1 cannot be verified. The CDR3 consists of 16 residues. Germline values: CDR1 SGHRS, CDR2 YFSETQ. CDR3 loop: CASSRGQGKADTEAFF.

The chain has TRBV6-2 or TRBV6-3 and TRBJ2-7. This CDR3 has 13 amino acids. CDR1 MNHEY and CDR2 SVGEGT come from the germline V gene. CDR3 in amino acids: CASSLTGFYEQYF.

The chain is built from TRBV19 and TRBJ2-1; TCRdb's assignment of TRBD1 cannot be checked, as there is no DNA. CDR1 LNHDA and CDR2 SQIVND come from the germline V gene (reference sequence). This CDR3 is built from 14 residues. The CDR3 here is CASSIRQSGNEQFF. Variable domain in full (rest from reference TRBV19 and TRBJ2-1): DGGITQSPKYLFRKEGQNVTLSCEQNLNHDAMYWYRQDPGQGLRLIYYSQIVNDFQKGDIAEGYSVSREKKESFPLTVTSAQKNPTAFYLCASSIRQSGNEQFFGPGTRLTVL.

The chain recombines TRBV25-1 with TRBJ2-7; TCRdb picks TRBD1, but there is no DNA to check that call. The CDR3 contains 15 residues. Germline lookup yields CDR1 MGHDK and CDR2 SYGVNS. The chain's CDR3 is CASSEFTGRSNEQYF.

The chain combines TRBV4-1 with TRBJ1-6; lacking DNA, the TRBD1 call made by TCRdb goes unchecked. CDR1 and CDR2 (germline): MGHRA, YSYEKL. The CDR3 runs 18 residues. CDR3 region: CASSQATGVWSYNSPLHF.

The J gene is TRBJ2-5, the V gene TRBV24-1; TCRdb designates TRBD1, a call that cannot be tested without DNA. This CDR3 is 12 amino acids long. Germline CDR1 is KGHDR and CDR2 is SFDVKD. The CDR3 spells CATSDPGRTQYF.

The V and J genes are TRBV5-1 and TRBJ2-7; as DNA is missing, the TRBD1 call by TCRdb cannot be tested. CDR3 size: 13 residues. Germline V gives CDR1 SGHRS, CDR2 YFSETQ. The CDR3 protein is CATSLTGHYKQYF.

The chain has TRBV29-1 and TRBJ1-1; TCRdb calls TRBD1, which cannot be checked without DNA. Germline V lookup: CDR1 SQVTM, CDR2 ANQGSEA. CDR3 length equals 14 residues. The CDR3 sequence is CSVDGTGDVTEAFF.

The chain combines TRBV11-2 with TRBJ2-1; TCRdb calls TRBD1, which cannot be checked without DNA. The CDR3 spans 17 residues. The germline gives CDR1 SGHAT, CDR2 FQNNGV. The CDR3 here is CASSALPGGPKDNEQFF. Full variable domain (remainder filled in from reference TRBV11-2 and TRBJ2-1): EAGVAQSPRYKIIEKRQSVAFWCNPISGHATLYWYQQILGQGPKLLIQFQNNGVVDDSQLPKDRFSAERLKGVDSTLKIQPAKLEDSAVYLCASSALPGGPKDNEQFFGPGTRLTVL.

The chain combines TRBV12-3 or TRBV12-4 with TRBJ2-7; TCRdb's D gene call, TRBD2, goes unchecked for lack of DNA. CDR3 length equals 15 residues. CDR3 in amino acids: CASSPTSGRVDEQYF.

The chain couples TRBV29-1 to TRBJ2-2. Germline-derived CDR1 and CDR2 are SQVTM and ANQGSEA. This CDR3 has 13 residues. The chain's CDR3 is CSVGRRNTGELFF.

V gene TRBV5-6 combines with J gene TRBJ2-4; TCRdb's assignment of TRBD1 cannot be checked, as there is no DNA. The CDR3 totals 15 residues. Germline CDR1 and CDR2: SGHDT and YYEEEE. CDR3: CASSFGTGAGNIQYF.

The rearrangement links TRBV30 to TRBJ1-2. The CDR3 is 15 residues long. CDR1 and CDR2 (germline): GTSNPN, SVGIG (reference sequence). The CDR3 here is CAWSVLPGQNYGYTF. Using reference TRBV30 and TRBJ1-2 for the parts outside the CDR3, the full variable domain is SQTIHQWPATLVQPVGSPLSLECTVEGTSNPNLYWYRQAAGRGLQLLFYSVGIGQISSEVPQNLSASRPQDRQFILSSKKLLLSDSGFYLCAWSVLPGQNYGYTFGSGTRLTVV.

The chain links TRBV5-1 to TRBJ2-5; TCRdb's D call, TRBD1, is unchecked because there is no DNA. The length of the CDR3 is 14 residues. Germline V gives CDR1 SGHRS, CDR2 YFSETQ. The CDR3 is CASSTGGSRETQYF.

V gene TRBV28 combines with J gene TRBJ1-1. This CDR3 comprises 12 residues. CDR1 MDHEN and CDR2 SYDVKM come from the germline V gene. The CDR3 reads CASSIRRAEAFF.

The genes are TRBV7-2 and TRBJ2-3. CDR3 length equals 14 residues. Looked up from germline, CDR1 is SGHTA and CDR2 is FQGNSA. CDR3 residues: CASSSPSSTDTQYF.

The rearrangement uses TRBV28 and TRBJ1-2. The length of the CDR3 is 16 residues. Germline V gene sequence: CDR1 MDHEN, CDR2 SYDVKM. The CDR3 sequence: CASSTPSGGSNYGYTF.

CDR3 loop: CASRLVGSSETQYF. V gene TRBV19 combines with J gene TRBJ2-5. In germline, CDR1 is LNHDA, CDR2 SQIVND (reference sequence). The CDR3 sequence is 14 residues long.

This sequence joins TRBV5-5 and TRBJ2-7; without DNA, the TCRdb call of TRBD1 cannot be checked. Germline-derived CDR1 and CDR2 are SGHKS and YYEKEE (reference sequence). The CDR3 loop spans 14 amino acids. Here the CDR3 reads CASRLDSGPEEQYF.

V and J are TRBV5-8 and TRBJ2-3; TCRdb's D call of TRBD1 is untestable without DNA. CDR3 length: 15 amino acids. Germline V gene lookup returns CDR1 SGHTS and CDR2 YDEGEE. The CDR3 sequence: CASSLGDRGRYTQYF.

The V gene is TRBV5-6, the J gene TRBJ2-3; TCRdb's D gene call, TRBD1, goes unchecked for lack of DNA. Germline CDR1 is SGHDT and CDR2 is YYEEEE. The CDR3 runs 12 residues. The CDR3 sequence is CASSLRERGMWF.

CDR3 in amino acids: CASSPGGQEETQYF. The J gene is TRBJ2-5, the V gene TRBV5-4; TCRdb gives TRBD2 as the D gene, but with no DNA this cannot be confirmed. The CDR3 spans 14 residues. CDR1 and CDR2 (germline): SGHNT, YYREEE (reference sequence). The entire variable domain, with the rest obtained from reference TRBV5-4 and TRBJ2-5, is as follows: ETGVTQSPTHLIKTRGQQVTLRCSSQSGHNTVSWYQQALGQGPQFIFQYYREEENGRGNFPPRFSGLQFPNYSSELNVNALELDDSALYLCASSPGGQEETQYFGPGTRLLVL.